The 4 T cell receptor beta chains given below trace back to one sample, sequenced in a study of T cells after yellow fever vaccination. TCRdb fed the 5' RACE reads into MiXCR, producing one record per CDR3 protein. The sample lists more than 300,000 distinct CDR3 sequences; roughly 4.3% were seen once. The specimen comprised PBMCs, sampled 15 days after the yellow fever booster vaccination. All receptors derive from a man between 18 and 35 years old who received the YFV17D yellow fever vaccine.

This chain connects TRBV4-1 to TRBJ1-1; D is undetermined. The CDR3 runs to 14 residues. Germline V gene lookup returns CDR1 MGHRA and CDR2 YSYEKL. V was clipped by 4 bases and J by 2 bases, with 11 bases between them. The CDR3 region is CASSLQPGNTEAFF. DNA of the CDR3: TGCGCCAGCAGCCTCCAGCCGGGAAACACTGAAGCTTTCTTT.

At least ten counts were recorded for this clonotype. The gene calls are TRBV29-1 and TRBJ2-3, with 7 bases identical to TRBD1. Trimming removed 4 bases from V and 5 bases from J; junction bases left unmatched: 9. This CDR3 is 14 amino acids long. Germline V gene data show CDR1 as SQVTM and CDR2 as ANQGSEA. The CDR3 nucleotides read TGCAGCGTTGTATGGCAGGGGGAAGGAGATACGCAGTATTTT. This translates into CSVVWQGEGDTQYF.

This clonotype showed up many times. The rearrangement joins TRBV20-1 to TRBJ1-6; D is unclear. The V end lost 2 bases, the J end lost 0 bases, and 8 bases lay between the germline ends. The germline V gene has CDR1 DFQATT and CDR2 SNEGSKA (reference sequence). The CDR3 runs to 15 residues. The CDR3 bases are TGCAGTGCTAGACCTGCAGGCTCCTATAATTCACCCCTCCACTTT. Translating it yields CSARPAGSYNSPLHF.

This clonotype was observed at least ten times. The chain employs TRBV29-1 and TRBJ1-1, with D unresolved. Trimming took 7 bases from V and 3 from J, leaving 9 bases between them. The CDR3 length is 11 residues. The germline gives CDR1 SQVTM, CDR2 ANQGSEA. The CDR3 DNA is TGCAGCGGGCATGAAGACACTGAAGCTTTCTTT. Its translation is CSGHEDTEAFF.